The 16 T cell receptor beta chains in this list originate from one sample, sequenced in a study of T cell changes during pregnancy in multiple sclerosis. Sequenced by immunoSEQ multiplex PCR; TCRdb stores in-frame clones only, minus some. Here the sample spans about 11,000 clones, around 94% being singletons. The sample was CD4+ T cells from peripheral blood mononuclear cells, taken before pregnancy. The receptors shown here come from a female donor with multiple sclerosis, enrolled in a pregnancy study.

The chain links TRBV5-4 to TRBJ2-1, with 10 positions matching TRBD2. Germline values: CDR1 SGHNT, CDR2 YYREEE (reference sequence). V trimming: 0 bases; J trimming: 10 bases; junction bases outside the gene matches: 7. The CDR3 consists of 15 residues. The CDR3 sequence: CASSLEVAGGREQFF. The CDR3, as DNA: TGTGCCAGCAGCTTGGAAGTAGCGGGGGGACGCGAGCAGTTCTTC.

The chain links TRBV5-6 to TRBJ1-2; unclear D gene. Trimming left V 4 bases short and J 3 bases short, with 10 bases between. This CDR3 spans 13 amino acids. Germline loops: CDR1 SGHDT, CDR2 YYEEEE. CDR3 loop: CASSRGGDYGYTF. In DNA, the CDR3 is TGTGCCAGCAGCCGAGGTGGTGACTATGGCTACACCTTC.

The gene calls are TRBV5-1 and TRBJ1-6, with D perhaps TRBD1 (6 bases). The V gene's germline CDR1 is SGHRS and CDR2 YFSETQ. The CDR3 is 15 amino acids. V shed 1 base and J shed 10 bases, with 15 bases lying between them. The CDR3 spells CASSLRSGEGSPLHF. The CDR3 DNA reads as TGCGCCAGCAGCTTGAGGTCAGGGGAGGGCTCACCCCTCCACTTT.

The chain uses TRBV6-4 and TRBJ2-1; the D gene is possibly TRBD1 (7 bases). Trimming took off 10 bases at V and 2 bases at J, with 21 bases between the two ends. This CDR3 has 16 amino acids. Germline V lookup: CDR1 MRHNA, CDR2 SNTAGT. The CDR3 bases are TGTGCCAAATACCTATCAGGGGGGCAACCCTACAATGAGCAGTTCTTC. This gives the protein CAKYLSGGQPYNEQFF.

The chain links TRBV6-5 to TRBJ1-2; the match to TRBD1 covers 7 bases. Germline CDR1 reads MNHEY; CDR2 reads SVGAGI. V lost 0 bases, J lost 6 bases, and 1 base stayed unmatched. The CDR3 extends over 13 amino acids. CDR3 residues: CASSYSTGHGYTF. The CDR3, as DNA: TGTGCCAGCAGTTACTCGACAGGGCATGGCTACACCTTC.

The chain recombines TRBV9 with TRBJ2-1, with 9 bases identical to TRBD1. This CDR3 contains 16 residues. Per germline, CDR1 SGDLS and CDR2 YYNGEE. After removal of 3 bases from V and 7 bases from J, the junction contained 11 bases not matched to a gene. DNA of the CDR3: TGTGCCAGCAGCGCACCTCGACAGGGGGACCGTAATGAGCAGTTCTTC. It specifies CASSAPRQGDRNEQFF.

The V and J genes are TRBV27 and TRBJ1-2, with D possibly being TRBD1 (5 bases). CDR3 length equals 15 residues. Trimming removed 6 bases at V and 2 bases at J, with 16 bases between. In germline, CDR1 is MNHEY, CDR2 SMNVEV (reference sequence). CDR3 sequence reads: CASRKGVQPNYGYTF. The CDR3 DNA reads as TGTGCCAGCAGAAAAGGGGTACAGCCCAACTATGGCTACACCTTC.

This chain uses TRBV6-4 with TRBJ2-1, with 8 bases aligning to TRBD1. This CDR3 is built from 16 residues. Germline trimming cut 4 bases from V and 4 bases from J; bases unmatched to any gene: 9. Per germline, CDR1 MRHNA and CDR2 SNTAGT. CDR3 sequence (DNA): TGTGCCAGCAGTGCCCAAGACAGGGGTTTATACAATGAGCAGTTCTTC. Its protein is CASSAQDRGLYNEQFF.

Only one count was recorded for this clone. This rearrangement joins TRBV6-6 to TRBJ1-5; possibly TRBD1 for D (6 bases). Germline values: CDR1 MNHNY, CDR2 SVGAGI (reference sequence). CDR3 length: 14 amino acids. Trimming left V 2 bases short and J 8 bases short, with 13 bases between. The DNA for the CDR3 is TGTGCCAGCAGTTACGATGGGGGCTGGGAGCCCCAGCATTTT. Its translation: CASSYDGGWEPQHF.

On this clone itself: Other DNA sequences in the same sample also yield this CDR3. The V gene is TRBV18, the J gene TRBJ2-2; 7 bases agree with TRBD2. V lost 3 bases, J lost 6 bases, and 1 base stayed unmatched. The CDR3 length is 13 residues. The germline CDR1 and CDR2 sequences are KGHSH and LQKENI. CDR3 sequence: CASSPREAGELFF. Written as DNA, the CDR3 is TGTGCCAGCTCACCCCGGGAGGCCGGGGAGCTGTTTTTT. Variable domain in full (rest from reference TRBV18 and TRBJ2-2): NAGVMQNPRHLVRRRGQEARLRCSPMKGHSHVYWYRQLPEEGLKFMVYLQKENIIDESGMPKERFSAEFPKEGPSILRIQQVVRGDSAAYFCASSPREAGELFFGEGSRLTVL.

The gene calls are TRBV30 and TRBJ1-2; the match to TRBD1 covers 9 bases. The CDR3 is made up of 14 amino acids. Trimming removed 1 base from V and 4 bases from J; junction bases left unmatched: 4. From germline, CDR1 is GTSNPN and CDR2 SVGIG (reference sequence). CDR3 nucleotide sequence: TGTGCCTGGAGTGCTGGGACAGGGACCTATGGCTACACCTTC. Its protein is CAWSAGTGTYGYTF.

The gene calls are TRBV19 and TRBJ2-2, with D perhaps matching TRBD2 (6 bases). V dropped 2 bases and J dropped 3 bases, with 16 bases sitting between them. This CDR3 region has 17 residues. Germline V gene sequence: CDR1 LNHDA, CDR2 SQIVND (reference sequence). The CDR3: CASSIFGSRPYTGELFF. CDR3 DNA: TGTGCCAGTAGTATATTCGGGAGCAGGCCCTACACCGGGGAGCTGTTTTTT.

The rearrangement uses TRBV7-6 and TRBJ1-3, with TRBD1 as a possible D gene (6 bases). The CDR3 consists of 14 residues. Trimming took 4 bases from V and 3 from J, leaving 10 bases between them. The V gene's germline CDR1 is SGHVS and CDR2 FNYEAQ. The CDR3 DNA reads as TGTGCCAGCAGCTCTAGGGGGATTGGAAACACCATATATTTT. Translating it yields CASSSRGIGNTIYF.

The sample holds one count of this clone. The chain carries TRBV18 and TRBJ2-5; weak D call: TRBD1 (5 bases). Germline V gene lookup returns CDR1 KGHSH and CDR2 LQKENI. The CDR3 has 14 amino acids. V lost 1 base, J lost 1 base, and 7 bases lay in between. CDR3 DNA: TGTGCCAGCTCACCACTTGACAGCCAAGAGACCCAGTACTTC. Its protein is CASSPLDSQETQYF.

The CDR3 here is CASKLRGGPGEEQFF. In DNA, the CDR3 is TGTGCCAGCAAACTCCGCGGGGGCCCCGGGGAAGAGCAGTTCTTC. The chain is built from TRBV7-9 and TRBJ2-1; tentative D call: TRBD2 (7 bases). The CDR3 loop spans 15 amino acids. The V end was cut by 7 bases, the J end by 10 bases, with 23 bases between. Germline loops: CDR1 SEHNR, CDR2 FQNEAQ (reference sequence).

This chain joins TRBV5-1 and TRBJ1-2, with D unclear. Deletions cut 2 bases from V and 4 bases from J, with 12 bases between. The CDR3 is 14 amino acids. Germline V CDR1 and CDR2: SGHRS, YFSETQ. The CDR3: CASSFGTEIYGYTF. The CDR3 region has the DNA TGCGCCAGCAGCTTTGGAACAGAGATCTATGGCTACACCTTC.